A single sample gave rise to the 15 T cell receptor beta chains below, sequenced in a study of beta chain features in type 1 diabetes. Findings and caveats of the study: Shorter TCRB CDR3s, moderately but significantly so, were found in Type 1 diabetes patients in all four CD4+ subsets.

The sequenced template was cDNA made from the entire isolated RNA. The table came from immunoSEQ multiplex PCR; TCRdb's copy has only in-frame clones and leaves some out. The sample shows about 650,000 clones, 9.5% to 15% of them seen only once. These receptors have no known antigen. The sample taken for sequencing was naive CD4+ T cells from blood. Every receptor here comes from a man between 25 and 39 years old with type 1 diabetes.

This clone was observed a few times. The rearrangement links TRBV11-2 to TRBJ2-7, with D perhaps TRBD1 or TRBD2 (6 bases each). Germline V gene lookup returns CDR1 SGHAT and CDR2 FQNNGV. Trimming took 5 bases from V and 4 from J, leaving 18 bases between them. This CDR3 comprises 15 residues. The CDR3: CASSPRGAAFYEQYF. For the CDR3, the DNA is TGTGCCAGCAGCCCAAGGGGGGCGGCCTTTTACGAGCAGTACTTC.

This clone was seen a handful of times. The chain is built from TRBV5-4 and TRBJ2-7; D is unclear. Germline loops: CDR1 SGHNT, CDR2 YYREEE (reference sequence). The CDR3 has 17 amino acids. The V end was cut by 3 bases, the J end by 2 bases, with 21 bases between. The CDR3 DNA reads TGTGCCAGCAGCTCCAATACTCGCCAACCAGAGGCCTACGAGCAGTACTTC. Translating it yields CASSSNTRQPEAYEQYF.

CDR3 sequence: CASSLAPTGAGGETQYF. CDR3 in DNA: TGTGCCAGCAGCTTAGCCCCCACAGGGGCGGGCGGAGAGACCCAGTACTTC. The rearrangement uses TRBV7-2 and TRBJ2-5; 7 bases agree with TRBD1. The CDR3 runs 17 residues. CDR1 and CDR2 from the germline V gene are SGHTA and FQGNSA. Trimming took 0 bases from V and 4 from J; bases not matched to a gene: 11.

The rearrangement uses TRBV27 and TRBJ2-2; D not resolved. The CDR3 sequence is 14 residues long. Germline V gene sequence: CDR1 MNHEY, CDR2 SMNVEV (reference sequence). Trimming shortened V by 7 bases and J by 4 bases, and 13 bases separated the two germline ends. The CDR3 region is CASTPSRVTGELFF. In nucleotides, the CDR3 is TGTGCCAGCACGCCCTCTCGGGTCACCGGGGAGCTGTTTTTT.

This clone was observed a handful of times. This chain uses TRBV6-5 with TRBJ2-5; 7 positions agree with TRBD1. Germline V CDR1 and CDR2: MNHEY, SVGAGI. V gave up 5 bases and J gave up 2 bases; unmatched junction bases: 8. The CDR3 totals 15 residues. The CDR3, as DNA: TGTGCCAGCAGTACAGGGACAGTGCGTCAAGAGACCCAGTACTTC. Translating gives CASSTGTVRQETQYF.

J is TRBJ2-3 and V is TRBV28; 8 bases fit TRBD2. V lost 6 bases and J lost 0; bases outside the gene matches: 11. Germline V lookup: CDR1 MDHEN, CDR2 SYDVKM. The CDR3 totals 17 residues. The CDR3 is CASRRPGGAGSTDTQYF. In DNA, the CDR3 is TGTGCCAGCAGGCGACCCGGGGGGGCCGGGAGCACAGATACGCAGTATTTT.

Only a few counts were recorded for this clone. The chain recombines TRBV4-2 with TRBJ2-3; 7 nucleotides align to TRBD2. CDR1 is LGHNA and CDR2 is YNFKEQ in the germline V gene. The CDR3 loop spans 14 amino acids. V lost 5 bases, J lost 6 bases, and 8 bases stayed unmatched. This CDR3 reads CASSEGGASDTQYF. CDR3 DNA sequence: TGTGCCAGCAGCGAGGGAGGGGCCTCGGATACGCAGTATTTT.

CDR3 sequence (DNA): TGCGCCAGCAGCCAAGATTTAAATCTTGGCTACACCTTC. Protein product: CASSQDLNLGYTF. The rearrangement joins TRBV4-1 to TRBJ1-2; D call uncertain. Trimming took 0 bases from V and 7 from J, leaving 9 bases between them. Germline V gives CDR1 MGHRA, CDR2 YSYEKL. The CDR3 sequence is 13 residues long.

This chain links TRBV5-1 with TRBJ2-1; possible D gene TRBD1, 6 bases. V lost 4 bases to trimming and J lost 5 bases, with 10 bases between them. The CDR3 spans 13 residues. CDR1 and CDR2 (germline): SGHRS, YFSETQ. The CDR3 sequence: CASSSHRDNEQFF. CDR3 nucleotides: TGCGCCAGCAGCAGCCACAGGGACAATGAGCAGTTCTTC.

This clone was seen a few times. This sequence joins TRBV6-5 and TRBJ1-2, with D possibly TRBD1 on 5 matching bases. Germline CDR1 reads MNHEY; CDR2 reads SVGAGI. The CDR3 has 12 amino acids. Trimming removed 2 bases from V and 7 bases from J, with 8 bases in between. CDR3 DNA sequence: TGTGCCAGCAGTTACCCCGGGGGTGGCTACACCTTC. Amino acids: CASSYPGGGYTF.

The chain recombines TRBV15 with TRBJ1-1, with TRBD1 as a possible D gene (5 bases). The V gene lost 4 bases and the J gene lost 5 bases, with 14 bases spanning the gap. In germline, CDR1 is LNHNV, CDR2 YYDKDF (reference sequence). CDR3 length: 14 amino acids. In DNA form, the CDR3 reads TGTGCCACCAGCACGCAGGGTCAAAAAACTGAAGCTTTCTTT. It specifies CATSTQGQKTEAFF.

The chain couples TRBV7-8 to TRBJ2-2; 9 bases align to TRBD1. This CDR3 has 17 residues. V lost 4 bases to trimming and J lost 4 bases; unmatched junction nucleotides: 10. CDR1 SGHVS and CDR2 FQNEAQ come from the germline V gene. The chain's CDR3 is CASSWDLGTGRTGELFF. CDR3 nucleotides: TGTGCCAGCAGCTGGGATCTCGGGACAGGGCGCACCGGGGAGCTGTTTTTT. The full variable domain, rest sourced from reference TRBV7-8 and TRBJ2-2, is GAGVSQSPRYKVAKRGQDVALRCDPISGHVSLFWYQQALGQGPEFLTYFQNEAQLDKSGLPSDRFFAERPEGSVSTLKIQRTQQEDSAVYLCASSWDLGTGRTGELFFGEGSRLTVL.

The chain uses TRBV6-5 and TRBJ1-2; TRBD1 is a possible D gene (5 bases). V was shortened by 0 bases and J by 2 bases, with 13 bases between the two germline ends. Germline values: CDR1 MNHEY, CDR2 SVGAGI. The CDR3 covers 16 residues. CDR3 in amino acids: CASSYSNYPGNYGYTF. For the CDR3, the DNA is TGTGCCAGCAGTTACTCGAATTATCCAGGGAACTATGGCTACACCTTC.

This clone appeared a few times. The chain couples TRBV9 to TRBJ1-3, with 7 bases identical to TRBD1. The CDR3 is 16 residues long. The junction had 6 bases not matched to a gene; V was cut back by 0 bases and J by 3 bases. CDR1 is SGDLS, CDR2 YYNGEE, per germline. CDR3 DNA sequence: TGTGCCAGCAGCGTAGTGGGGACAGAAGGTGGAAACACCATATATTTT. This translates into CASSVVGTEGGNTIYF.

This clone was seen once. The J gene is TRBJ1-2, the V gene TRBV2, with 9 bases that match TRBD1. The CDR3 is 11 residues long. Germline values: CDR1 SNHLY, CDR2 FYNNEI. Losses at the gene ends were 11 bases for V and 5 bases for J; bases not matched to a gene: 3. CDR3: CAGGQGYGYTF. CDR3 bases: TGTGCCGGCGGACAGGGGTATGGCTACACCTTC.